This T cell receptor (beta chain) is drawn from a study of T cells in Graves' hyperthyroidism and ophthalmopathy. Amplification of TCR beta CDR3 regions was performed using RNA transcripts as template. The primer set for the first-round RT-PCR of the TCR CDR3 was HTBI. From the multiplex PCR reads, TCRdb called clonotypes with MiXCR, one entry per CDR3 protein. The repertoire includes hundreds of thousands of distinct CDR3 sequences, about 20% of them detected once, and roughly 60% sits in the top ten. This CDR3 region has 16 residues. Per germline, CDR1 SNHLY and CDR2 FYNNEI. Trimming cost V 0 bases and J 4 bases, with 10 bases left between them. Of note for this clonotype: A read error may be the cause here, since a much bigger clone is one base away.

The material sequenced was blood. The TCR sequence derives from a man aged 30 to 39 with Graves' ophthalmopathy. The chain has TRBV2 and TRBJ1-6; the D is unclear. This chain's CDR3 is CASSEAPERYNSPLHF. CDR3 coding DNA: TGTGCCAGCAGTGAAGCACCGGAACGGTATAATTCACCCCTCCACTTT.